This T cell receptor beta chain was documented in a study of blood T cell repertoires in COVID-19. Trimming removed 6 bases at V and 1 base at J, with 12 bases between. The V gene's germline CDR1 is MNHEY and CDR2 SVGEGT. The length of the CDR3 is 14 residues. Profiled with immunoSEQ multiplex PCR; TCRdb holds only in-frame clones, not every one. Here the sample spans under 200,000 clones, approximately 79% being singletons. This sequence was found in a man in his sixties with active or convalescent COVID-19. This sequence joins TRBV6-2 or TRBV6-3 and TRBJ1-1, with D unclear. The sequencing input was peripheral blood. The CDR3 bases are TGTGCCAGCAGCCCCTCGACAAGGAACACTGAAGCTTTCTTT. It specifies CASSPSTRNTEAFF.